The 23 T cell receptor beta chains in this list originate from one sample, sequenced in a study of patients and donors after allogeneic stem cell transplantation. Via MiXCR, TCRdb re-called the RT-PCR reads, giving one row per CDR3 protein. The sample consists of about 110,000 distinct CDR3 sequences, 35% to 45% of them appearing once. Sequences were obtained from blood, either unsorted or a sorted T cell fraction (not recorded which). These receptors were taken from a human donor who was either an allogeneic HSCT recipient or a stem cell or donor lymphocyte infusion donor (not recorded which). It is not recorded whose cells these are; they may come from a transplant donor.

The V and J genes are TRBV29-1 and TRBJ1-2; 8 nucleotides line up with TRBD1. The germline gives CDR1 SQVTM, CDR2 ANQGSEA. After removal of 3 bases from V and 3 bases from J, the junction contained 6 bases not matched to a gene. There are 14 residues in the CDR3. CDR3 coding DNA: TGCAGCGTTGAGGCGGACAGGGACGACTATGGCTACACCTTC. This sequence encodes CSVEADRDDYGYTF. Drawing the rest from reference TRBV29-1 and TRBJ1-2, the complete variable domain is SAVISQKPSRDICQRGTSLTIQCQVDSQVTMMFWYRQQPGQSLTLIATANQGSEATYESGFVIDKFPISRPNLTFSTLTVSNMSPEDSSIYLCSVEADRDDYGYTFGSGTRLTVV.

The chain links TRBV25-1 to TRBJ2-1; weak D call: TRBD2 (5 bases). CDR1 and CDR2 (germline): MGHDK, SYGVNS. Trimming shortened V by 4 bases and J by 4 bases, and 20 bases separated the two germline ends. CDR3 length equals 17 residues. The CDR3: CASSVGMKDFFYNEQFF. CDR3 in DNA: TGTGCCAGCAGTGTCGGGATGAAAGACTTCTTTTACAATGAGCAGTTCTTC.

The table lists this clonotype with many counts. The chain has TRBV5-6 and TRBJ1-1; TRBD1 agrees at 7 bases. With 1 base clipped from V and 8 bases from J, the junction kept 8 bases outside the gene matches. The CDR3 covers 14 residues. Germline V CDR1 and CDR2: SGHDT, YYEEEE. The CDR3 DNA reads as TGTGCCAGCAGCTTGACCCGACAGGGTACGGAAGCTTTCTTT. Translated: CASSLTRQGTEAFF.

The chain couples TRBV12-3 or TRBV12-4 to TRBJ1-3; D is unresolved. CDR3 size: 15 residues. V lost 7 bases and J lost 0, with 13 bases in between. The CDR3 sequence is CASILDHYSGNTIYF. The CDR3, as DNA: TGTGCCAGCATCCTGGACCACTACTCTGGAAACACCATATATTTT.

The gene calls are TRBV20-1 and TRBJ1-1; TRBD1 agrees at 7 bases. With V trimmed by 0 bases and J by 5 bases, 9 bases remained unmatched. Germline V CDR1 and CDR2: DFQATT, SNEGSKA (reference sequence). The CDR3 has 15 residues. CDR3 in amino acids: CSARDATGMGTEAFF. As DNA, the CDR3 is TGCAGTGCTAGAGACGCGACAGGGATGGGTACTGAAGCTTTCTTT.

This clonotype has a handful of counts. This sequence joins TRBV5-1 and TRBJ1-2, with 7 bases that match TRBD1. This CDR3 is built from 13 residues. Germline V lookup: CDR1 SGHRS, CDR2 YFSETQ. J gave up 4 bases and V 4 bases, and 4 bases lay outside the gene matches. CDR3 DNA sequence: TGCGCCAGCAGCCCGGGACAGCTCTATGGCTACACCTTC. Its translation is CASSPGQLYGYTF.

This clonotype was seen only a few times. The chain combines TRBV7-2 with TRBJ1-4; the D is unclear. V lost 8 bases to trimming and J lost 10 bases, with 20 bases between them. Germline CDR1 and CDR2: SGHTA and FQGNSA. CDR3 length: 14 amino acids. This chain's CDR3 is CASGQNSVSGKLFF. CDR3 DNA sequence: TGTGCCAGCGGTCAGAACAGCGTGTCTGGAAAACTGTTTTTT.

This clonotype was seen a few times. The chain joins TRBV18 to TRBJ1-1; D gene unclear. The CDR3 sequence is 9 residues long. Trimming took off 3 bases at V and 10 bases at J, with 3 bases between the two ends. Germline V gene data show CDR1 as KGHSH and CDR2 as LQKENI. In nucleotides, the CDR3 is TGTGCCAGCTCACCGGGAGCTTTCTTT. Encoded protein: CASSPGAFF.

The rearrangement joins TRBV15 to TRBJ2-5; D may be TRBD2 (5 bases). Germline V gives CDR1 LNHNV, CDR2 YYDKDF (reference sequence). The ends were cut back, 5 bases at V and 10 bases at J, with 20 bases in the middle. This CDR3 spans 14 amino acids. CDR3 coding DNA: TGTGCCACCAGCTCAATTTCTAGCCCATTAGTCCAGTACTTC. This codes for CATSSISSPLVQYF.

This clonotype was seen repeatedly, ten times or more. CDR3 in DNA: TGCAGTCCAGCCGGGCCGAGGGCTGAAAAACTGTTTTTT. It specifies CSPAGPRAEKLFF. The rearrangement joins TRBV20-1 to TRBJ1-4; D gene uncertain. The V and J ends lost 8 bases and 7 bases respectively, with 17 bases between them. There are 13 residues in the CDR3. Germline assignment: CDR1 DFQATT and CDR2 SNEGSKA (reference sequence).

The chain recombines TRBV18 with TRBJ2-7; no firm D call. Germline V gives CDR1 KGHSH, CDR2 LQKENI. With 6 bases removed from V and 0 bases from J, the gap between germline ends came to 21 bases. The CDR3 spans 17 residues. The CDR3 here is CASSPIPNPRSSYEQYF. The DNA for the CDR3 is TGTGCCAGCTCTCCTATACCTAACCCTCGAAGCTCCTACGAGCAGTACTTC. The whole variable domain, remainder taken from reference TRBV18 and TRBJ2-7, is NAGVMQNPRHLVRRRGQEARLRCSPMKGHSHVYWYRQLPEEGLKFMVYLQKENIIDESGMPKERFSAEFPKEGPSILRIQQVVRGDSAAYFCASSPIPNPRSSYEQYFGPGTRLTVT.

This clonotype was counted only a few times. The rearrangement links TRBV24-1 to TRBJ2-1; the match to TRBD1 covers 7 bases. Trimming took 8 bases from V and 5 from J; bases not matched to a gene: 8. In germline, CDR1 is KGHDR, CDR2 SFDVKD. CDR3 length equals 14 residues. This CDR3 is CATTLGQADNEQFF. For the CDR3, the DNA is TGTGCCACCACCCTTGGACAGGCCGACAATGAGCAGTTCTTC.

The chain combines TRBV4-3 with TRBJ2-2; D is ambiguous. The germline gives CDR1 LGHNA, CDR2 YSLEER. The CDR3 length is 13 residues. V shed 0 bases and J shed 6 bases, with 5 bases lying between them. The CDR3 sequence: CASSQDTAGELFF. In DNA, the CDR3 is TGCGCCAGCAGCCAAGATACGGCCGGGGAGCTGTTTTTT.

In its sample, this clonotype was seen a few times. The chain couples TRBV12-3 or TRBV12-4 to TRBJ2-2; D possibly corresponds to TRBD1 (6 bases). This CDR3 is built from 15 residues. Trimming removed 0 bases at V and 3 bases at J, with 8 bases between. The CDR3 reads CASSLAGADTGELFF. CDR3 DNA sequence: TGTGCCAGCAGTTTAGCGGGGGCAGACACCGGGGAGCTGTTTTTT.

This CDR3 is CASLDRGRQPQHF. CDR3 nucleotide sequence: TGTGCCAGCCTCGACAGGGGGAGACAGCCCCAGCATTTT. V is TRBV6-2 or TRBV6-3 and J is TRBJ1-5; the match to TRBD1 covers 9 bases. Germline V CDR1 and CDR2: MNHEY, SVGEGT. The CDR3 runs 13 residues. J lost 7 bases, V lost 8 bases, and 6 bases had no gene match.

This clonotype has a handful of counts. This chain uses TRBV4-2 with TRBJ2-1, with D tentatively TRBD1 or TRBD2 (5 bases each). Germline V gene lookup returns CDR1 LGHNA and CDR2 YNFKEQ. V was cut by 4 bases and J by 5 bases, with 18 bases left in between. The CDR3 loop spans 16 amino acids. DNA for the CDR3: TGTGCCAGCAGCCCATTATCCCTTCGGGACGACAATGAGCAGTTCTTC. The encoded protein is CASSPLSLRDDNEQFF.

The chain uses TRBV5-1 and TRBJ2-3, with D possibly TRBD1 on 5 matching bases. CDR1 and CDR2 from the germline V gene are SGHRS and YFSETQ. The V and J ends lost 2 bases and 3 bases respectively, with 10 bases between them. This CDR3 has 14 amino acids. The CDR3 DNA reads TGCGCCAGCAGCTTTGGTAAGGGGACAGATACGCAGTATTTT. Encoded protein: CASSFGKGTDTQYF.

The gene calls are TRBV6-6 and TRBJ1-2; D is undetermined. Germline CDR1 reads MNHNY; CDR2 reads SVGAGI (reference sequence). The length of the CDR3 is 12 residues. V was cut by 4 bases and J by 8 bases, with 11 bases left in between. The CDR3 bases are TGTGCCAGCAGTTCCCGGCAGGCGGGCTACACCTTC. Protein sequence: CASSSRQAGYTF.

CDR3 nucleotides: TGTGCCATCACTGGAACTAGATATGGCACAGATACGCAGTATTTT. As protein: CAITGTRYGTDTQYF. V and J are TRBV10-3 and TRBJ2-3; D might be TRBD2 (5 bases). V gave up 7 bases and J gave up 1 base, with 15 bases separating them. This CDR3 is built from 15 residues. Germline CDR1 reads ENHRY; CDR2 reads SYGVKD.

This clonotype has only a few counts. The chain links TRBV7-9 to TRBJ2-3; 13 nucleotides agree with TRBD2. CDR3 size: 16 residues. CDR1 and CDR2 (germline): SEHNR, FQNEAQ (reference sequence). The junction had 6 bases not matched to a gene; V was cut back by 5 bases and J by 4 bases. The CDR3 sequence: CASSRRGLAGADTQYF. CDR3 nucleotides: TGTGCCAGCAGCCGAAGAGGACTAGCGGGAGCAGATACGCAGTATTTT.

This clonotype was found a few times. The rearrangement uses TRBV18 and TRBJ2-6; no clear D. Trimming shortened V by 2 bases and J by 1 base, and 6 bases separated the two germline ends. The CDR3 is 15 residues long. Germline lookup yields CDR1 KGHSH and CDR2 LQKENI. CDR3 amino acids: CASSPRESGANVLTF. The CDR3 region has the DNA TGTGCCAGCTCACCAAGAGAATCTGGGGCCAACGTCCTGACTTTC.

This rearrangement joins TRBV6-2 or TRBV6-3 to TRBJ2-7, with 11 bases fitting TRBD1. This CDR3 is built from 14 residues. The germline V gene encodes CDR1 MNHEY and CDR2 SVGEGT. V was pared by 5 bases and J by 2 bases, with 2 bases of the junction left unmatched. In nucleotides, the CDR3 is TGTGCCAGCAGTCAGGGACAGGGGGCCTACGAGCAGTACTTC. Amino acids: CASSQGQGAYEQYF.

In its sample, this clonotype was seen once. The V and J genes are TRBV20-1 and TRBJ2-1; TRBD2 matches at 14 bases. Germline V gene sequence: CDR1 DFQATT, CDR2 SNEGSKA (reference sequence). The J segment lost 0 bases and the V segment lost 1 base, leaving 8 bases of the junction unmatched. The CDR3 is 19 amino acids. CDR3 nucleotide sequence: TGCAGTGCTAGAGTGGGACTAGCGGGAGAGATTGGCTCCTACAATGAGCAGTTCTTC. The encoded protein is CSARVGLAGEIGSYNEQFF.